The 30 T cell receptor beta chains in this list originate from one sample, sequenced in a study of T cell changes during pregnancy in multiple sclerosis. The data were produced by immunoSEQ multiplex PCR, yet TCRdb's version contains in-frame clones alone and is incomplete. The sample has around 58,000 clones, about 89% seen once; the top ten hold roughly 0.48%. The sample here was CD4+ T cells from peripheral blood mononuclear cells, taken after pregnancy. These receptors came from a female donor in good health, enrolled as a control in a pregnancy study.

This clone came up once. The V call is TRBV30, the J call TRBJ2-2; D unresolved. Looked up from germline, CDR1 is GTSNPN and CDR2 is SVGIG (reference sequence). V lost 3 bases and J lost 7, with 12 bases in between. The CDR3 is 13 amino acids. CDR3 nucleotide sequence: TGTGCCTGGAGGGGTGTTGGAGTCGGGGAGCTGTTTTTT. Protein product: CAWRGVGVGELFF.

This clone was recorded only once. This chain links TRBV19 with TRBJ2-3, with D possibly matching TRBD2 (5 bases). This CDR3 spans 16 amino acids. V dropped 4 bases and J dropped 1 base, with 15 bases sitting between them. Germline CDR1 reads LNHDA; CDR2 reads SQIVND (reference sequence). CDR3 sequence: CASSNRTTGGTDTQYF. Written as DNA, the CDR3 is TGTGCCAGTAGTAACCGGACCACCGGGGGCACAGATACGCAGTATTTT.

The chain recombines TRBV5-1 with TRBJ2-2; D may be TRBD1 (6 bases). CDR3 length: 14 residues. V lost 2 bases and J 5 bases, leaving 10 bases between the germline ends. Germline V gene sequence: CDR1 SGHRS, CDR2 YFSETQ. The chain's CDR3 is CASSLSQGTGELFF. CDR3 sequence (DNA): TGCGCCAGCAGCTTAAGCCAGGGGACCGGGGAGCTGTTTTTT.

In its sample, this clone was seen once. The chain recombines TRBV5-8 with TRBJ1-5; unclear D gene. CDR3 length: 14 residues. V was pared by 0 bases and J by 3 bases, with 7 bases between. CDR1 and CDR2 from the germline V gene are SGHTS and YDEGEE. The CDR3: CASSLVLNNQPQHF. The CDR3, as DNA: TGTGCCAGCAGCTTGGTCCTTAACAATCAGCCCCAGCATTTT.

The rearrangement uses TRBV30 and TRBJ1-3, with D possibly TRBD1 on 6 matching bases. V shed 3 bases and J shed 0 bases, with 24 bases lying between them. The germline V gene has CDR1 GTSNPN and CDR2 SVGIG (reference sequence). This CDR3 contains 19 residues. As DNA, the CDR3 is TGTGCCTGGAGACCAATTCACCCCACCGAGGGGGACTCTGGAAACACCATATATTTT. It encodes CAWRPIHPTEGDSGNTIYF.

The rearrangement joins TRBV7-9 to TRBJ2-5, with TRBD2 matching over 7 bases. V shed 3 bases and J 13 bases; nucleotides not matched to a gene: 5. The CDR3 length is 11 residues. From germline, CDR1 is SEHNR and CDR2 FQNEAQ (reference sequence). CDR3 residues: CASSFAGVLYF. In DNA form, the CDR3 reads TGTGCCAGCAGCTTCGCGGGGGTGCTGTACTTC.

This clone was found a few times. V usage is TRBV19 and J usage is TRBJ1-2, with 7 bases that match TRBD1. V lost 5 bases and J lost 5; bases outside the gene matches: 11. This CDR3 has 15 amino acids. In germline, CDR1 is LNHDA, CDR2 SQIVND (reference sequence). The CDR3 DNA reads TGTGCCAGTAGTCCGAGCAGGGGGAAGCAGTATGGCTACACCTTC. It codes for CASSPSRGKQYGYTF.

V and J are TRBV5-1 and TRBJ2-3; 8 bases are shared with TRBD2. There are 16 residues in the CDR3. The germline gives CDR1 SGHRS, CDR2 YFSETQ. Trimming cost V 4 bases and J 0 bases; bases outside gene matches: 7. CDR3 loop: CASSLATSGSTDTQYF. The CDR3 DNA is TGCGCCAGCAGCCTGGCTACTAGCGGCAGCACAGATACGCAGTATTTT.

Here the CDR3 reads CASSRPLGDFTDYGYTF. DNA for the CDR3: TGTGCCAGCAGCCGCCCGTTAGGGGATTTTACAGACTATGGCTACACCTTC. The chain uses TRBV7-8 and TRBJ1-2; maybe TRBD1 (5 bases). V gave up 5 bases and J gave up 3 bases, with 22 bases separating them. Germline lookup yields CDR1 SGHVS and CDR2 FQNEAQ. The CDR3 is made up of 17 amino acids.

The chain couples TRBV19 to TRBJ1-5, with D uncertain. The CDR3 length is 12 residues. Germline CDR1 reads LNHDA; CDR2 reads SQIVND (reference sequence). The ends were cut back, 7 bases at V and 1 base at J, with 5 bases in the middle. CDR3 sequence reads: CASNLSNQPQHF. The CDR3, as DNA: TGTGCCAGTAACTTGAGCAATCAGCCCCAGCATTTT.

The genes are TRBV5-1 and TRBJ2-1; TRBD2 aligns across 11 bases. The CDR3 is 18 residues long. With V trimmed by 2 bases and J by 7 bases, 14 bases remained unmatched. Germline CDR1 SGHRS, CDR2 YFSETQ. The DNA of the CDR3 is TGCGCCAGCAGCTTTGAGGCTAGCGGGGGGCCGCTAAAGAATGAGCAGTTCTTC. Protein product: CASSFEASGGPLKNEQFF.

The CDR3 loop reads CASSLDGTGPYGYTF. CDR3 DNA sequence: TGTGCCAGCAGCTTAGACGGGACAGGGCCATATGGCTACACCTTC. The chain is built from TRBV7-2 and TRBJ1-2, with 9 nucleotides matching TRBD1. The V gene's germline CDR1 is SGHTA and CDR2 FQGNSA. This CDR3 is built from 15 residues. V gave up 1 base and J gave up 5 bases; unmatched junction bases: 5.

The V gene is TRBV21-1, the J gene TRBJ2-2; the table gives TRBD1 as D, unverified against the DNA. TRBV21-1 is an annotated pseudogene. The CDR3 totals 14 residues. In DNA form, the CDR3 reads TGTGCCAGCATCCGGAGAGGGGGCACCGGGGAGCTGTTTTTT. Its protein product is CASIRRGGTGELFF.

V usage is TRBV7-8 and J usage is TRBJ2-5; D remains ambiguous. The CDR3 extends over 15 amino acids. Germline V CDR1 and CDR2: SGHVS, FQNEAQ. The V end lost 4 bases, the J end lost 3 bases, and 15 bases lay between the germline ends. The CDR3 loop reads CASSSRQTSKETQYF. DNA for the CDR3: TGTGCCAGCAGCTCACGACAAACATCGAAAGAGACCCAGTACTTC.

Only one count was recorded for this clone. This sequence joins TRBV6-1 and TRBJ2-5, with D maybe TRBD2 (7 bases). Germline V gene sequence: CDR1 MNHNS, CDR2 SASEGT. V lost 4 bases to trimming and J lost 2 bases, with 11 bases between them. The CDR3 contains 14 residues. The CDR3 nucleotides are TGTGCCAGCAGTGGCGGGGGCCAACAAGAGACCCAGTACTTC. It specifies CASSGGGQQETQYF.

The gene calls are TRBV15 and TRBJ2-2; possible D gene TRBD2, 7 bases. V lost 3 bases and J lost 5, with 16 bases in between. Per the germline V gene, CDR1 is LNHNV and CDR2 is YYDKDF (reference sequence). CDR3 length equals 16 residues. The CDR3 spells CATSRDPGGLTGELFF. The CDR3, as DNA: TGTGCCACCAGCAGGGACCCGGGGGGCCTAACCGGGGAGCTGTTTTTT.

The V and J genes are TRBV29-1 and TRBJ1-1; 9 positions agree with TRBD1. The CDR3 spans 16 residues. After removal of 5 bases from V and 1 base from J, the junction contained 11 bases not matched to a gene. In germline, CDR1 is SQVTM, CDR2 ANQGSEA. The DNA of the CDR3 is TGCAGCGTTCCCCCCATCTGGGGACAGGGGAACACTGAAGCTTTCTTT. Translation gives CSVPPIWGQGNTEAFF.

This clone was observed once. V usage is TRBV10-2 and J usage is TRBJ2-1, with 11 nucleotides matching TRBD2. This CDR3 is built from 16 residues. The germline V gene has CDR1 WSHSY and CDR2 SAAADI. Trimming took 0 bases from V and 8 from J; bases not matched to a gene: 6. CDR3 residues: CASSESIAGGQDEQFF. The CDR3 nucleotides are TGCGCCAGCAGTGAGTCGATAGCGGGGGGGCAGGATGAGCAGTTCTTC.

V is TRBV4-2 and J is TRBJ1-2; no clear D. Germline CDR1 reads LGHNA; CDR2 reads YNFKEQ. The CDR3 consists of 13 residues. V lost 0 bases, J lost 8 bases, and 10 bases lay in between. The CDR3 reads CASSQDEFTGYTF. The CDR3 region has the DNA TGTGCCAGCAGCCAAGACGAGTTCACGGGCTACACCTTC.

The chain is built from TRBV18 and TRBJ1-1; 8 bases align to TRBD1. Trimming cost V 5 bases and J 1 base; bases outside gene matches: 6. CDR3 length equals 15 residues. Germline values: CDR1 KGHSH, CDR2 LQKENI. In DNA form, the CDR3 reads TGTGCCAGCTCAACAGGACAGGGCGGGAACACTGAAGCTTTCTTT. This encodes CASSTGQGGNTEAFF.

The CDR3 spells CASSVLDRGRTEAFF. Here the CDR3 DNA reads TGTGCCAGCAGCGTCCTAGACAGGGGTCGCACTGAAGCTTTCTTT. The rearrangement links TRBV9 to TRBJ1-1; 8 bases match TRBD1. Trimming removed 2 bases from V and 4 bases from J; junction bases left unmatched: 7. Germline-derived CDR1 and CDR2 are SGDLS and YYNGEE. This CDR3 has 15 amino acids. Based on the CDR3 plus reference TRBV9 and TRBJ1-1, the full variable domain is DSGVTQTPKHLITATGQRVTLRCSPRSGDLSVYWYQQSLDQGLQFLIQYYNGEERAKGNILERFSAQQFPDLHSELNLSSLELGDSALYFCASSVLDRGRTEAFFGQGTRLTVV.

This chain connects TRBV19 to TRBJ2-7, with D possibly matching TRBD2 (5 bases). This CDR3 has 14 amino acids. CDR1 LNHDA and CDR2 SQIVND come from the germline V gene (reference sequence). Between the trimmed V and J ends, which lost 5 bases and 12 bases, there was a span of 23 bases. Here the CDR3 reads CASSSPGLQIGRYF. CDR3 DNA: TGTGCCAGTAGTTCCCCAGGACTTCAAATCGGTCGGTACTTC.

The chain carries TRBV7-9 and TRBJ2-7; 8 nucleotides match TRBD1. The CDR3 runs to 15 residues. The V segment lost 1 base and the J segment 6 bases; nucleotides outside the gene matches: 8. Germline CDR1 SEHNR, CDR2 FQNEAQ (reference sequence). The CDR3 reads CASSLEDRGVFEQYF. DNA for the CDR3: TGTGCCAGCAGCTTAGAAGACAGGGGAGTATTCGAGCAGTACTTC.

The chain has TRBV19 and TRBJ1-6; no clear D gene. This CDR3 has 12 residues. Per the germline V gene, CDR1 is LNHDA and CDR2 is SQIVND (reference sequence). The V and J ends lost 3 bases and 7 bases respectively, with 4 bases between them. The CDR3 sequence is CASSMSNSPLHF. CDR3 coding DNA: TGTGCCAGTAGTATGAGCAATTCACCCCTCCACTTT.

This chain uses TRBV5-5 with TRBJ1-6; D call uncertain. The germline V and J ends were trimmed by 4 bases and 14 bases, with 19 bases remaining between them. This CDR3 region has 14 residues. Germline CDR1 and CDR2: SGHKS and YYEKEE (reference sequence). The CDR3 is CASSPLPRDSTLHF. The CDR3, as DNA: TGTGCCAGCAGCCCCCTCCCCCGCGATTCGACCCTCCACTTT.

This clone was observed a single time. This chain uses TRBV19 with TRBJ2-7, with 8 bases matching TRBD1. V lost 4 bases and J lost 6; bases outside the gene matches: 8. The CDR3 spans 14 residues. Germline loops: CDR1 LNHDA, CDR2 SQIVND (reference sequence). The CDR3 region is CASSNAGTGGEQYF. The CDR3 region has the DNA TGTGCCAGTAGTAATGCTGGGACAGGAGGCGAGCAGTACTTC.

This chain joins TRBV5-4 and TRBJ2-1; 12 bases are shared with TRBD2. CDR3 length equals 16 residues. V lost 3 bases, J lost 2 bases, and 3 bases stayed unmatched. Germline V gene data show CDR1 as SGHNT and CDR2 as YYREEE (reference sequence). DNA of the CDR3: TGTGCCAGCAGCTCTGGACTAGCGGGGACCTACAATGAGCAGTTCTTC. It encodes CASSSGLAGTYNEQFF.

The J gene is TRBJ1-5, the V gene TRBV6-4; 8 bases are a match to TRBD1. Germline CDR1 and CDR2: MRHNA and SNTAGT. CDR3 length equals 15 residues. V lost 8 bases, J lost 16 bases, and 22 bases stayed unmatched. In DNA form, the CDR3 reads TGTGCCAGCGCCCCCTTGAGGACAGGGAGCGCTAGGGGACATTTT. This sequence encodes CASAPLRTGSARGHF.

The rearrangement links TRBV7-2 to TRBJ1-6; the match to TRBD1 covers 8 bases. V lost 3 bases to trimming and J lost 7 bases; unmatched junction nucleotides: 2. The CDR3 is 14 amino acids. Per germline, CDR1 SGHTA and CDR2 FQGNSA. The CDR3 DNA is TGTGCCAGCAGCTTGACAGGGGTCAATTCACCCCTCCACTTT. Translated, it gives CASSLTGVNSPLHF.

This chain links TRBV7-2 with TRBJ1-1; possible D gene TRBD1, 6 bases. There are 16 residues in the CDR3. Germline V CDR1 and CDR2: SGHTA, FQGNSA. V was trimmed by 4 bases and J by 4 bases, leaving 19 bases between them. The CDR3 here is CASSYSGGSRGTEAFF. In DNA form, the CDR3 reads TGTGCCAGCAGCTACAGCGGGGGGAGCAGGGGCACTGAAGCTTTCTTT.